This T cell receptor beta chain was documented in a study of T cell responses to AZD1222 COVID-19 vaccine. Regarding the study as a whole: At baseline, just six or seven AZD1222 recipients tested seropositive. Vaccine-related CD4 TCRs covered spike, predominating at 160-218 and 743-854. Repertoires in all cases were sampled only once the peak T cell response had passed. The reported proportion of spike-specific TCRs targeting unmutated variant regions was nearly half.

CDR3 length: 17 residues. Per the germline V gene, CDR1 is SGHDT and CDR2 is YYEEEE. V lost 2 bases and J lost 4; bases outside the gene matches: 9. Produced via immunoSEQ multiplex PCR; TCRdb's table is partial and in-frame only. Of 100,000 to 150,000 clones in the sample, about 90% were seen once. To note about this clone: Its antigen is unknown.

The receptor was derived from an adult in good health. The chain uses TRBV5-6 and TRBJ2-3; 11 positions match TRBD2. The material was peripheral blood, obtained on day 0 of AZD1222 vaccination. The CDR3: CASSFLLAGGGADTQYF. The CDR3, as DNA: TGTGCCAGCAGCTTTCTATTAGCGGGAGGGGGGGCAGATACGCAGTATTTT.